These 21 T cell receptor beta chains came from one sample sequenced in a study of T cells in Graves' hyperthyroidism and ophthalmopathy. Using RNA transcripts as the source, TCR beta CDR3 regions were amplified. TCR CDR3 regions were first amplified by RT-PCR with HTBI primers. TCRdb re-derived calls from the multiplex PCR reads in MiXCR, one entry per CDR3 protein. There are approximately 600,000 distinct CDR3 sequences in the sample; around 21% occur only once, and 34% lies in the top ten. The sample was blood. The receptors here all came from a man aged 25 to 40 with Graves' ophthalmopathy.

CDR3 in amino acids: CASSSPGGWGAYQETQYF. DNA of the CDR3: TGTGCCAGCAGCTCTCCGGGGGGATGGGGGGCGTACCAAGAGACCCAGTACTTC. The J gene is TRBJ2-5, the V gene TRBV5-6; D is possibly TRBD2 (7 bases). Per the germline V gene, CDR1 is SGHDT and CDR2 is YYEEEE. CDR3 length equals 18 residues. The V and J ends lost 3 bases and 0 bases respectively, with 21 bases between them. Based on the CDR3 plus reference TRBV5-6 and TRBJ2-5, the full variable domain is DAGVTQSPTHLIKTRGQQVTLRCSPKSGHDTVSWYQQALGQGPQFIFQYYEEEERQRGNFPDRFSGHQFPNYSSELNVNALLLGDSALYLCASSSPGGWGAYQETQYFGPGTRLLVL.

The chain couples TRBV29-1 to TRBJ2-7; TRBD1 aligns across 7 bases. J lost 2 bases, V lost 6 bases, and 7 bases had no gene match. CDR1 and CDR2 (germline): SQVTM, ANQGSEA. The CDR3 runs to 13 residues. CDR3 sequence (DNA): TGCAGCGTCGGGACAGTTCTTGCCTACGAGCAGTACTTC. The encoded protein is CSVGTVLAYEQYF.

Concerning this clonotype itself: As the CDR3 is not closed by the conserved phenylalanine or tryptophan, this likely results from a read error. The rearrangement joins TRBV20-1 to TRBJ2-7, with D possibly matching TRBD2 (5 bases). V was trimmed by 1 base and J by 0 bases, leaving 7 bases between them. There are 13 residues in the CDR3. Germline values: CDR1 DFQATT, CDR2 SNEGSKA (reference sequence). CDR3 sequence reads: CSARGLASYEQYL. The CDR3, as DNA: TGCAGTGCTAGAGGTCTAGCCTCCTACGAGCAGTACCTC.

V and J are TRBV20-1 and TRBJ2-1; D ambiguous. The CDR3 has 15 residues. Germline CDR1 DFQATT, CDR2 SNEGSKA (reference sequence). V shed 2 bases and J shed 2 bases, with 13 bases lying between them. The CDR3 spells CSARPLRGTYNEQFF. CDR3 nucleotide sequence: TGCAGTGCTAGACCCCTCCGCGGAACCTACAATGAGCAGTTCTTC.

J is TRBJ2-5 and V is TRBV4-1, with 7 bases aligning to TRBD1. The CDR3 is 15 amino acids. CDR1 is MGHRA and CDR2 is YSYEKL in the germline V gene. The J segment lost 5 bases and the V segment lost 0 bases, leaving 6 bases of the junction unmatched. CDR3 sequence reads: CASSQERGRLETQYF. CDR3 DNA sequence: TGCGCCAGCAGCCAAGAAAGGGGGCGCTTGGAGACCCAGTACTTC.

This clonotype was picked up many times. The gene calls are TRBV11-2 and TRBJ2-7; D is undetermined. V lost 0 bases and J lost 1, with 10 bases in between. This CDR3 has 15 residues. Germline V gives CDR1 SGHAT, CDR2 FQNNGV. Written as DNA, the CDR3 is TGTGCCAGCAGCTTAGAACTACAACCGTCCTACGAGCAGTACTTC. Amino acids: CASSLELQPSYEQYF.

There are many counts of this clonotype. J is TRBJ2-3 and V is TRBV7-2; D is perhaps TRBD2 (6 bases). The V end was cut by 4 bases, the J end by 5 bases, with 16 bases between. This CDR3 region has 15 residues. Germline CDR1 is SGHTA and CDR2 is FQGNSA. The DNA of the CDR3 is TGTGCCAGCAGCTACACCGGGGGAGCCGAAGATACGCAGTATTTT. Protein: CASSYTGGAEDTQYF.

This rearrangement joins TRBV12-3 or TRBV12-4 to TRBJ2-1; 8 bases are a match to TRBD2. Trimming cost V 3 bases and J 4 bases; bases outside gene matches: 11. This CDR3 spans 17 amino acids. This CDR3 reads CASSFGASGRSYNEQFF. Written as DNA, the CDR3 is TGTGCCAGCAGTTTCGGGGCTAGCGGGCGTTCTTACAATGAGCAGTTCTTC.

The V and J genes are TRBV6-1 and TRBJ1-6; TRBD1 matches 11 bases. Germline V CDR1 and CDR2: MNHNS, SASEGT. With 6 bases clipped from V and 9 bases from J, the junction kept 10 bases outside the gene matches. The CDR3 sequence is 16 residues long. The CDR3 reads CASRLLTGTGGSPLHF. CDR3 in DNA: TGTGCCAGCAGACTCTTAACCGGGACAGGGGGTTCACCCCTCCACTTT.

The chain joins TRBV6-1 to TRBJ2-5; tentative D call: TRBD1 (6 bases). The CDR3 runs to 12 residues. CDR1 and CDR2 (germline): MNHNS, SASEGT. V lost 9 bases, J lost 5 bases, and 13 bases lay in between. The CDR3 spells CASAGDAETQYF. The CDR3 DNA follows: TGTGCCAGTGCAGGGGACGCGGAGACCCAGTACTTC.

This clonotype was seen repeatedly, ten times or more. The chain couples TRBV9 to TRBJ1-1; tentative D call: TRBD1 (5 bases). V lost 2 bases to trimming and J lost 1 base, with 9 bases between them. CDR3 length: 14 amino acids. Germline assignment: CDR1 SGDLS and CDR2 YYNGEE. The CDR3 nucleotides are TGTGCCAGCAGCGTTGGGACGGAGAACACTGAAGCTTTCTTT. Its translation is CASSVGTENTEAFF.

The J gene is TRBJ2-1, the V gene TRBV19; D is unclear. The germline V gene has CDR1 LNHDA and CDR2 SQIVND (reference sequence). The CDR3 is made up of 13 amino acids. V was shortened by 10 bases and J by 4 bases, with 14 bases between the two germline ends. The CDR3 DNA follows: TGTGCCACCGCCAGGTCGTCTTACAATGAGCAGTTCTTC. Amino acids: CATARSSYNEQFF.

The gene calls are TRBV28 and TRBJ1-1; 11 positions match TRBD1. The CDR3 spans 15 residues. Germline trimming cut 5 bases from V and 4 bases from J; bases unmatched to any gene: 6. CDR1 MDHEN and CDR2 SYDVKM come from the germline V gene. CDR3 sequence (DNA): TGTGCCAGCAGTATTATCGGGACAGGGGGCACTGAAGCTTTCTTT. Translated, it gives CASSIIGTGGTEAFF.

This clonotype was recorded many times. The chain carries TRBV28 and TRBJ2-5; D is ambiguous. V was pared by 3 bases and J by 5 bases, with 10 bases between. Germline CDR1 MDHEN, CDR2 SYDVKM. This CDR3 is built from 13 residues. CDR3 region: CASSFGVGETQYF. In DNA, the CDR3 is TGTGCCAGCAGTTTTGGGGTCGGGGAGACCCAGTACTTC.

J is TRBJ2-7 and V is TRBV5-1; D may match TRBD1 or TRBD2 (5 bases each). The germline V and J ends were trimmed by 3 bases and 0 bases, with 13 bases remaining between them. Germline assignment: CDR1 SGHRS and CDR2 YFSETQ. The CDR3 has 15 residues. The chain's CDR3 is CASSSRDVSSYEQYF. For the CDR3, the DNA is TGCGCCAGCAGCTCCCGGGACGTGAGCTCCTACGAGCAGTACTTC.

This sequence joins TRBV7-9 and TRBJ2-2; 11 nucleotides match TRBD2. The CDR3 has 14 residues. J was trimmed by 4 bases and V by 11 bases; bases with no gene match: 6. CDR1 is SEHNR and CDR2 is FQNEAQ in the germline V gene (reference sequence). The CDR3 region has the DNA TGTGCCGGCAAAGGGACTAGCGGCACCGGGGAGCTGTTTTTT. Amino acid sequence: CAGKGTSGTGELFF.

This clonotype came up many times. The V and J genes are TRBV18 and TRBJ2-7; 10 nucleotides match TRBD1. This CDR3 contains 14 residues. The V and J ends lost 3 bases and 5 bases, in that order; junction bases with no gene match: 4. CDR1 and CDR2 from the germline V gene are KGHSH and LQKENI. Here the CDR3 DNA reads TGTGCCAGCTCACCCGGACAGGGGGTGAACGAGCAGTACTTC. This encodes CASSPGQGVNEQYF.

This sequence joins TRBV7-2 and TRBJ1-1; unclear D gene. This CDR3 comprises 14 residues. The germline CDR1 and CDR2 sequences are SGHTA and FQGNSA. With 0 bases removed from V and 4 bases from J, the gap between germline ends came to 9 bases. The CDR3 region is CASSLAKWGTEAFF. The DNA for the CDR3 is TGTGCCAGCAGCTTAGCGAAGTGGGGCACTGAAGCTTTCTTT.

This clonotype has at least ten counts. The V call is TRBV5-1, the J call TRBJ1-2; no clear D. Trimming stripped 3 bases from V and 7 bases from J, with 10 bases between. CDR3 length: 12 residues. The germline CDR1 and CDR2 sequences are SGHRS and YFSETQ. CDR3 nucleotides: TGCGCCAGCAGCTCGGAGGCCTTTGGCTACACCTTC. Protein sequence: CASSSEAFGYTF.

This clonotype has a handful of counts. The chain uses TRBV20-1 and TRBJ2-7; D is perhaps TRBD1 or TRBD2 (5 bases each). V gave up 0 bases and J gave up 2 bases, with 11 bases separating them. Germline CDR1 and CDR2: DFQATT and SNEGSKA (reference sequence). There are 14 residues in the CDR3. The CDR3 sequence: CSAREEGRTYEQYF. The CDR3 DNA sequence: TGCAGTGCTAGAGAAGAGGGACGGACCTACGAGCAGTACTTC.

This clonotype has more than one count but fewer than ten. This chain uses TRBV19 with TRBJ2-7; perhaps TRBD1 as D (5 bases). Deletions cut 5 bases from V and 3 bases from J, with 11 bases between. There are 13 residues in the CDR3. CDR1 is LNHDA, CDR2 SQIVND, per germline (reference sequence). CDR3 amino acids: CASSVRQSYEQYF. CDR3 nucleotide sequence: TGTGCCAGTAGTGTGCGACAGAGCTACGAGCAGTACTTC.